This entry features one TCR beta chain sequence. The antigen this receptor binds is unknown. The source of the sample is a study of cytomegalovirus exposure and HLA in healthy donors (dated 2017 in TCRdb). The study in broad terms: According to an earlier analysis of 550 to 750 of the donors, 150 million to 200 million T cells yielded over 90 million unique TCR beta sequences and 276 Gb of sequence data. About 330 gigabases of sequencing data and roughly 81 million unique TCR sequences made up an early release that covered 500 to 650 HLA-typed donors. Among the roughly 390 genotyped donors, around 81% belonged to the genetic ancestry cluster associated with self-reported Caucasian donors. The study aimed to test whether cataloging public T cell receptors could reveal signatures of past pathogen exposure. The study profiled the T cell repertoires of 500 to 800 subjects by immunosequencing and related them to cytomegalovirus serostatus. In addition to the first cohort of 666 subjects, a separate validation cohort of under 150 different subjects was used. To predict cytomegalovirus infection status, the study brought together high-throughput TCR immunosequencing, statistical association of individual TCRs with disease status, and machine learning. To study patterns of TCR occurrence, a later analysis re-analyzed previously published TCR beta repertoires from under 750 donors and added high-resolution HLA genotyping. Rather than drawing on any new phenotypic data, the later analysis identified candidate immune exposures from TCR beta sequences and the way those sequences occurred across donors. In an earlier analysis of roughly 600 of the donors, high-throughput TCR beta sequencing was used to judge whether each TCR beta V gene segment behaved as functional or pseudogenic. Alongside the repertoire data, information on donor age, sex, ethnicity and CMV serostatus was compiled. A later genetic analysis took genome-wide SNP genotypes for about 65% of the 666 donors and used that subset as a discovery cohort. Every discovery cohort repertoire had been produced on one sequencing platform. Both class I and class II loci were covered by HLA typing, at four-digit resolution. The number of typed donors differed by locus: roughly 620-640 for A, B, C, DRB1 and DQB1; 500 to 550 for DQA1; approximately 600 for DPA1; and some 430 for DPB1. A handful of DR-DQ haplotypes were treated as single units for association and clustering because of strong linkage in the cohort. On average, around 240,000 unique TCR beta nucleotide sequences were sequenced per donor among 350 to 400 genotyped donors of the cohort, with roughly 20% of those sequences being non-productive. Overall results and qualifications from the work: It was suggested by the authors that the approach could potentially be generalized to other disease states and immunological phenotypes. The cohort was sequenced for TCR beta chains only, and without alpha or paired-chain data the features that could be detected were limited. In a later genetic analysis, fewer N-insertions in productive TCRs were reported among donors in an Asian-associated ancestry cluster than the approximately 670-donor mean. A further reported finding was that TCR beta sequences accurately predicted the HLA-A and HLA-B alleles for most subjects in the first cohort. Linkage disequilibrium might explain the correlated functional status among segregating V segments, but an unknown experimental factor could not be excluded. The presence/absence analyses assumed that sequencing depth was roughly uniform across donors, and that assumption may not be true. HLA typing was unavailable for some donors at each locus, so association tests used only the typed subset. Most TCR sequences were seen in very few donors, while some public TCRs were found in many individuals. Because counts were too low, roughly 16 rarely observed V segments, including chromosome 9 orphons, were excluded from the earlier analysis of several hundred of the donors. A later genetic analysis associated a missense DCLRE1C variant with V-gene and J-gene trimming of TCR beta chains, and an independent cohort replicated the association. A later analysis reported that several top co-occurrence clusters appeared linked to parvovirus B19, influenza, CMV and Epstein-Barr virus. A few of the identified cytomegalovirus-associated TCR beta chains were confirmed in vitro to be specific for cytomegalovirus antigens. Broadly in line with IMGT annotations, most TCR beta V segments showed up in productive rearrangements about 87% or about 30% of the time in an earlier analysis of several hundred of the donors. The study listed 150 to 200 TCR beta chains as associated with cytomegalovirus. A later analysis found that HLA-associated TCR beta chains were more clonally expanded and had lower generation probabilities than equally common non-associated chains. For the cohort, immune exposure information was limited to CMV serostatus. A later analysis found that most CMV-associated TCR beta chains appeared HLA-restricted, with HLA associations seemingly driven largely by CMV exposure. Specific HLA alleles were associated with 18,000 or so TCR beta sequences at a false discovery rate of 0.05 in a later analysis. The sequencing pipeline was judged likely to have produced a cluster of highly shared sequence variants as a technical artifact. In a later analysis, TCR association rates were found to vary across HLA loci, with the most associated TCRs seen for DRB1 alleles and the fewest for HLA-C alleles. Strong co-occurrence of HLA alleles, especially DR and DQ, made assigning TCR associations to individual alleles difficult. The classifier was reported to diagnose cytomegalovirus status with high specificity and sensitivity in both the original and validation cohorts.

The cohort was made up of 666 healthy bone marrow donors. All cohort members were sampled while nominally healthy, although unrecorded immune exposures were likely present. The donor was CMV seropositive and was included in the group of around 300 seropositive cohort members. Each donor provided a peripheral blood sample, and peripheral blood mononuclear cells were used for TCR beta sequencing. The Qiagen DNeasy Blood Extraction Kit was used to extract genomic DNA from the blood cell samples. The library was built by means of the immunoSEQ multiplex PCR assay. A mixture of 60 forward primers for TCR Vbeta segments and 13 reverse primers for TCR Jbeta segments was used in the multiplex PCR. The CDR3 region of rearranged TCR beta genes was amplified from genomic DNA with a multiplex PCR assay. On the Illumina HiSeq System, the amplified TCR beta libraries were sequenced as 87-base-pair reads. The paper's data handling went like this. Across the roughly 640 repertoires, a later analysis counted around 80 million unique TCR beta chains, roughly 11 million of which were shared by at least two donors. A nearest-neighbor algorithm error-corrected the raw reads and collapsed the reads into unique sequences, merging closely related sequences to remove PCR and sequencing errors. CDR3 sequences were aligned to IMGT reference sequences to assign V, D and J gene segments. For a sequence to be retained, a match of at least six nucleotides was required to both a V gene segment and a J gene segment. A rearrangement counted as productive if the CDR3 had no stop codons and remained in frame with V and J, and every other rearrangement counted as non-productive. CDR3 was defined according to IMGT convention as the region running from the second conserved V-encoded cysteine to the conserved J-encoded phenylalanine. Sequences without an unambiguous match to a single V gene segment were excluded from the earlier analysis of several hundred of the donors. In an earlier analysis of roughly 500 of the donors, V segments were called functional above 56.7% productive rearrangements and were called segregating when the between-donor standard deviation exceeded 5%. A statistical classification framework was built to diagnose cytomegalovirus status from the catalog of TCR beta chain sequences. In a later analysis, TCR nucleotide sequences were compared against IMGT/GENE-DB human TR gene sequences so that V and J genes could be assigned. Using the TCRdist pipeline, a later analysis assigned CDR3 sequences along with most-parsimonious VDJ recombination scenarios. In a later analysis, every TCR beta chain was defined by the combination of its CDR3 amino acid sequence and its V-gene family, and reads without a unique V-gene family were dropped. In a later analysis, fewer than 650 highly shared, low-generation-probability nucleotide sequences were removed to address suspected cross-contamination and a sequencing artifact. For each public chain, a later analysis derived a clonal expansion index from normalized ranks of inferred template counts within each repertoire. In a later analysis, generation probabilities were computed with a VDJ recombination model fitted to out-of-frame rearrangements, and the resulting probabilities were checked against IGoR. In a later analysis, hypergeometric tests were used to score TCR-TCR, TCR-HLA and TCR-CMV co-occurrence, with a repertoire-size bias correction applied to TCR pairs. A later analysis estimated false discovery rates by permuting HLA or CMV assignments 20 times. A later analysis grouped co-occurring TCRs with DBSCAN, adding TCRdist sequence similarity when clustering within HLA-allele-positive subsets. Repertoires with fewer than 30,000 or more than 120,000 public chains, plus five repertoires with anomalous nucleotide sharing, were excluded from co-occurrence clustering. Held by TCRdb, this immuneACCESS table contains in-frame sequences only and omits some clones. Under half of the omission traces to an unresolved V gene where checked; the cause of the rest is unknown. For V, J and clone size, that table is used; D and trimming come from the DNA. This sample's table lists roughly 51,000 clones. The top ten clones comprise approximately 10% of the sample.

The sample was PBMCs. The clonotype originates from a woman in her forties or fifties in good health and CMV-seropositive.

The CDR3 corresponds to CASSLLLAGGLQYF. The nucleotide sequence reads TGTGCCAGCAGTTTACTCTTAGCGGGAGGCCTCCAGTATTTT. The chain uses TRBV28 and TRBJ2-3; a stretch of 10 junction bases matches TRBD2. CDR1 and CDR2 (MDHEN, SYDVKM) derive from the germline V gene. Counted from cysteine to phenylalanine, this CDR3 has 14 amino acids. The only DNA kept is the CDR3, 42 bases in frame from the first base. V loses 2 bases at its end and J loses 12 bases; junction bases beyond the gene matches: 8.